These 19 T cell receptor beta chains originate from one sample sequenced in a study of human T cells and chemical hapten exposure (dated by TCRdb to the early 2020s). In light of the paper, this sample's time point label describes: patch test 1, 2 weeks after DPC sensitization. Per the publication, the treatment or condition label means: therapeutic diphenylcyclopropenone sensitization with weekly scalp DPC. To prepare the library, RACE was applied. TCRdb records NextSeq 500 as the sequencer. TCRdb's own reprocessing of the public reads used fastp at Q25 and MiXCR and kept productive beta chains. Each entry merges the rows of one CDR3 protein and shows their most common DNA and genes. The sample contains about 360,000 distinct CDR3 sequences, around 7% of them found a single time. Jointly, the top ten make up about 8% of the sample. The sequencing used whole blood, collected in connection with sensitization to the hapten diphenylcyclopropenone (DPC). The receptors stem from a woman under 30 with alopecia areata. Some clones in this sample may be carry-over from other donors' samples.

Many counts were recorded for this clonotype. This chain connects TRBV7-2 to TRBJ2-5, with D perhaps matching TRBD1 (6 bases). CDR1 SGHTA and CDR2 FQGNSA come from the germline V gene. V was pared by 2 bases and J by 5 bases, with 15 bases between. This CDR3 is 15 amino acids long. CDR3 loop: CASSLTQGLAETQYF. DNA for the CDR3: TGTGCCAGCAGCTTAACCCAGGGGCTCGCGGAGACCCAGTACTTC.

The chain recombines TRBV6-1 with TRBJ1-4; no firm D call. V was cut by 1 base and J by 3 bases, with 12 bases left in between. The germline gives CDR1 MNHNS, CDR2 SASEGT. The CDR3 extends over 16 amino acids. This chain's CDR3 is CASSEGTSWPNEKLFF. CDR3 nucleotide sequence: TGTGCCAGCAGTGAAGGTACCTCCTGGCCTAATGAAAAACTGTTTTTT.

In this sample, this clonotype turned up many times. The J gene is TRBJ1-2, the V gene TRBV7-2; D gene ambiguous. The germline V gene encodes CDR1 SGHTA and CDR2 FQGNSA. V was pared by 3 bases and J by 4 bases, with 15 bases between. The CDR3 totals 15 residues. For the CDR3, the DNA is TGTGCCAGCAGCTTGGTTAAGGACCGTTCCTATGGCTACACCTTC. Encoded protein: CASSLVKDRSYGYTF.

In this sample, this clonotype turned up a few times. This chain connects TRBV28 to TRBJ1-5; maybe TRBD1 (5 bases). Germline V gene lookup returns CDR1 MDHEN and CDR2 SYDVKM. V lost 3 bases and J 1 base, leaving 10 bases between the germline ends. The CDR3 is made up of 15 amino acids. The CDR3, as DNA: TGTGCCAGCAGTTTGGGACGGAAGAGCAATCAGCCCCAGCATTTT. Residues: CASSLGRKSNQPQHF.

J is TRBJ2-3 and V is TRBV12-3 or TRBV12-4; TRBD2 aligns across 8 bases. The CDR3 extends over 16 amino acids. Unmatched junction bases numbered 9, after V lost 6 bases and J lost 1 base. This chain's CDR3 is CASRSYSGGGTDTQYF. The CDR3 DNA is TGTGCCAGCAGATCGTATTCCGGGGGGGGCACAGATACGCAGTATTTT.

The chain recombines TRBV5-4 with TRBJ2-1, with D perhaps matching TRBD1 or TRBD2 (5 bases each). Germline loops: CDR1 SGHNT, CDR2 YYREEE (reference sequence). The germline V and J ends were trimmed by 3 bases and 10 bases, with 14 bases remaining between them. The CDR3 loop spans 13 amino acids. CDR3: CASSWDGLGEQFF. For the CDR3, the DNA is TGTGCCAGCAGCTGGGACGGATTGGGGGAGCAGTTCTTC.

This chain joins TRBV5-4 and TRBJ1-2, with 8 nucleotides matching TRBD1. V was clipped by 0 bases and J by 8 bases; unmatched bases: 6. Germline V CDR1 and CDR2: SGHNT, YYREEE (reference sequence). The CDR3 covers 14 residues. The CDR3 DNA follows: TGTGCCAGCAGCTTGGCCTGGACAGGGAGCGGCTACACCTTC. It yields the protein CASSLAWTGSGYTF.

In its sample, this clonotype was seen many times. The chain is built from TRBV28 and TRBJ2-7; D is unresolved. Germline CDR1 and CDR2: MDHEN and SYDVKM. V lost 8 bases and J 0 bases, leaving 11 bases between the germline ends. This CDR3 comprises 13 residues. The CDR3 is CASVKYSSYEQYF. DNA of the CDR3: TGTGCCAGCGTGAAGTACAGCTCCTACGAGCAGTACTTC.

The chain couples TRBV27 to TRBJ2-2; 10 nucleotides align to TRBD2. Per germline, CDR1 MNHEY and CDR2 SMNVEV (reference sequence). V was clipped by 7 bases and J by 4 bases; unmatched bases: 9. The CDR3 spans 16 residues. The CDR3 DNA reads as TGTGCCAGCACCGCTAGCGGGGGCCTAGGCACCGGGGAGCTGTTTTTT. The encoded protein is CASTASGGLGTGELFF.

The V call is TRBV20-1, the J call TRBJ1-5, with D maybe TRBD1 (5 bases). The CDR3 sequence is 14 residues long. V was pared by 2 bases and J by 5 bases, with 13 bases between. The germline V gene encodes CDR1 DFQATT and CDR2 SNEGSKA (reference sequence). CDR3 sequence reads: CSARPALGDQPQHF. As DNA, the CDR3 is TGCAGTGCTAGACCTGCCCTAGGGGATCAGCCCCAGCATTTT.

This clonotype turned up a few times. The chain combines TRBV28 with TRBJ1-1, with TRBD1 as a possible D gene (5 bases). Germline-derived CDR1 and CDR2 are MDHEN and SYDVKM. The length of the CDR3 is 12 residues. Trimming stripped 8 bases from V and 5 bases from J, with 12 bases between. Here the CDR3 reads CASGERGTEAFF. The CDR3 coding sequence is TGTGCCAGCGGCGAGAGGGGTACTGAAGCTTTCTTT.

This clonotype was recorded many times. V is TRBV6-2 or TRBV6-3 and J is TRBJ2-6; D is tentatively TRBD1 or TRBD2 (5 bases each). Germline V lookup: CDR1 MNHEY, CDR2 SVGEGT. The CDR3 length is 18 residues. V was clipped by 7 bases and J by 1 base, with 20 bases between them. CDR3 DNA sequence: TGTGCCAGCACCTCCACCGGGACGGTCGGGTCTGGGGCCAACGTCCTGACTTTC. Protein product: CASTSTGTVGSGANVLTF.

This clonotype was detected many times. CDR3 sequence: CASNPLVQGAVEQYF. In DNA form, the CDR3 reads TGCGCCAGCAACCCCTTAGTGCAGGGGGCGGTCGAGCAGTACTTC. V usage is TRBV5-1 and J usage is TRBJ2-7; 8 nucleotides agree with TRBD1. The CDR3 has 15 amino acids. The junction had 14 bases not matched to a gene; V was cut back by 6 bases and J by 6 bases. Germline-derived CDR1 and CDR2 are SGHRS and YFSETQ.

This clonotype was seen repeatedly, ten times or more. The chain uses TRBV10-3 and TRBJ2-1, with D perhaps matching TRBD1 (6 bases). This CDR3 has 16 amino acids. The V gene lost 3 bases and the J gene lost 0 bases, with 12 bases spanning the gap. Germline V gene lookup returns CDR1 ENHRY and CDR2 SYGVKD. The CDR3 reads CAISDPDRFSYNEQFF. Written as DNA, the CDR3 is TGTGCCATCAGTGATCCGGACAGATTCTCCTACAATGAGCAGTTCTTC.

The V gene is TRBV20-1, the J gene TRBJ2-6; 7 bases map to TRBD1. Looked up from germline, CDR1 is DFQATT and CDR2 is SNEGSKA (reference sequence). The CDR3 has 15 amino acids. Trimming removed 2 bases from V and 2 bases from J; junction bases left unmatched: 3. As DNA, the CDR3 is TGCAGTGCTAGACACAGGGGAACTGGGGCCAACGTCCTGACTTTC. Translation gives CSARHRGTGANVLTF.

Only a few counts were recorded for this clonotype. This chain connects TRBV10-3 to TRBJ2-2; D perhaps matches TRBD2 (6 bases). Between the trimmed V and J ends, which lost 6 bases and 0 bases, there was a span of 17 bases. The CDR3 runs to 17 residues. Germline CDR1 reads ENHRY; CDR2 reads SYGVKD. CDR3 in DNA: TGTGCCATCAGGGAGGGACTGGGCCCCGCGAACACCGGGGAGCTGTTTTTT. This gives the protein CAIREGLGPANTGELFF.

This clonotype was detected many times. CDR3 sequence (DNA): TGTGCCAGCAGTTACCGACGGGATACCAGCACAGATACGCAGTATTTT. It is translated as CASSYRRDTSTDTQYF. The J gene is TRBJ2-3, the V gene TRBV6-5, with D possibly TRBD2 on 5 matching bases. The CDR3 has 16 residues. V was clipped by 2 bases and J by 0 bases, with 12 bases between them. CDR1 and CDR2 (germline): MNHEY, SVGAGI.

The sample holds a few counts of this clonotype. The genes are TRBV7-9 and TRBJ2-3; 13 bases map to TRBD2. Unmatched junction bases numbered 9, after V lost 5 bases and J lost 1 base. The CDR3 totals 18 residues. Germline-derived CDR1 and CDR2 are SEHNR and FQNEAQ (reference sequence). The CDR3 region is CASSTTRTSGGGTDTQYF. CDR3 DNA: TGTGCCAGCAGCACCACCCGGACTAGCGGGGGAGGCACAGATACGCAGTATTTT.

This clonotype came up many times. The chain recombines TRBV29-1 with TRBJ2-6; D unclear. CDR3 length equals 12 residues. The germline gives CDR1 SQVTM, CDR2 ANQGSEA. V gave up 6 bases and J gave up 1 base, with 4 bases separating them. CDR3: CSVPSGANVLTF. For the CDR3, the DNA is TGCAGCGTCCCTTCTGGGGCCAACGTCCTGACTTTC.